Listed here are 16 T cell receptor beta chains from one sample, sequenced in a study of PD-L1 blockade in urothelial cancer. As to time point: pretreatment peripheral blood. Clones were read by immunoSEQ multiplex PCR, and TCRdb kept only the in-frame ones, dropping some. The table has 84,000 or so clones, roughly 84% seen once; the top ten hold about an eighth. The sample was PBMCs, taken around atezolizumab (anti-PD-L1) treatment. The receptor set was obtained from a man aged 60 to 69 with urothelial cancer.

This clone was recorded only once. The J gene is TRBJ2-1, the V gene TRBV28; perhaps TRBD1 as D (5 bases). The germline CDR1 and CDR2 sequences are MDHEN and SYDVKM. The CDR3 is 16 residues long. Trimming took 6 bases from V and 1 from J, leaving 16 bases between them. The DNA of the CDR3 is TGTGCCAGCAGGACCTTACAGGCCCGGTCCTACAATGAGCAGTTCTTC. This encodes CASRTLQARSYNEQFF.

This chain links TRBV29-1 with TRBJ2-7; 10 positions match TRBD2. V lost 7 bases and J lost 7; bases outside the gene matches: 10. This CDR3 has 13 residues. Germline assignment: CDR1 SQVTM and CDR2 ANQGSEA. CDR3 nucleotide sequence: TGCAGCGCCATAGCGGGAGGCCGAGGTGAGCAGTACTTC. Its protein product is CSAIAGGRGEQYF.

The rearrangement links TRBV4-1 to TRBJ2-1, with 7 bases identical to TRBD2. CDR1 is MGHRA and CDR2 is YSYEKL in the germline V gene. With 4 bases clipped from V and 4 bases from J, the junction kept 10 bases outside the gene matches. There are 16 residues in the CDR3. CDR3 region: CASSREERGGYNEQFF. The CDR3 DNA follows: TGCGCCAGCAGCCGGGAGGAGCGGGGAGGGTACAATGAGCAGTTCTTC.

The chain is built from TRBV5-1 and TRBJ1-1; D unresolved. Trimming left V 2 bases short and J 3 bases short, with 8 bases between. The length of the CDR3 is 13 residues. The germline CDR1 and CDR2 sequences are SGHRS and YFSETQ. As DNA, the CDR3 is TGCGCCAGCAGCTTTAGTATGGACACTGAAGCTTTCTTT. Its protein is CASSFSMDTEAFF.

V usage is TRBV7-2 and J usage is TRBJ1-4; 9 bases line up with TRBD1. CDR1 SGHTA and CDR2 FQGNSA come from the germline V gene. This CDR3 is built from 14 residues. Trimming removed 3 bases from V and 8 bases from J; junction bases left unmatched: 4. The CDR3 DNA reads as TGTGCCAGCAGCTTGGACAGGGGACACGAAAAACTGTTTTTT. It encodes CASSLDRGHEKLFF.

The CDR3 loop reads CASSLSSGVNTEAFF. The CDR3 bases are TGTGCCAGCAGCCTTAGCTCAGGGGTGAACACTGAAGCTTTCTTT. The rearrangement joins TRBV7-9 to TRBJ1-1; TRBD1 might be the D (6 bases). The V and J ends lost 5 bases and 0 bases respectively, with 13 bases between them. The germline V gene has CDR1 SEHNR and CDR2 FQNEAQ (reference sequence). The CDR3 spans 15 residues.

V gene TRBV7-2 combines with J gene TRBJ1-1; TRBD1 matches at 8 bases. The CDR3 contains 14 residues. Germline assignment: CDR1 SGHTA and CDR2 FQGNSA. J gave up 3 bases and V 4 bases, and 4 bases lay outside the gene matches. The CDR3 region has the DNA TGTGCCAGCAGCTGGCGGACAGGGCACACTGAAGCTTTCTTT. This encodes CASSWRTGHTEAFF.

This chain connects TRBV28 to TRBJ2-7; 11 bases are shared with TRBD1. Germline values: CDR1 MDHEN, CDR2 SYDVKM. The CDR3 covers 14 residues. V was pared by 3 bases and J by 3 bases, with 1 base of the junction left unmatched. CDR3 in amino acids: CASSLDRGLYEQYF. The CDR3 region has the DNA TGTGCCAGCAGTTTGGACAGGGGGCTCTACGAGCAGTACTTC.

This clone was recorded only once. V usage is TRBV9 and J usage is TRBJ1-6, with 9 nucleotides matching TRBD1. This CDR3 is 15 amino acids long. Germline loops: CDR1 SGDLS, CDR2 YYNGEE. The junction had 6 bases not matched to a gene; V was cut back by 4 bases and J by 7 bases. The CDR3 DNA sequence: TGTGCCAGCAGCCCTCGGACAGGGGCGAATTCACCCCTCCACTTT. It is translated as CASSPRTGANSPLHF.

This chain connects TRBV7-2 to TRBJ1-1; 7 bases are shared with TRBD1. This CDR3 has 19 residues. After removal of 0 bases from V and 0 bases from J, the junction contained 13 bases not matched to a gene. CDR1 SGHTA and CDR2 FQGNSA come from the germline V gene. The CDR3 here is CASSLAATGAKGMNTEAFF. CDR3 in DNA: TGTGCCAGCAGCTTAGCCGCAACAGGGGCGAAGGGGATGAACACTGAAGCTTTCTTT.

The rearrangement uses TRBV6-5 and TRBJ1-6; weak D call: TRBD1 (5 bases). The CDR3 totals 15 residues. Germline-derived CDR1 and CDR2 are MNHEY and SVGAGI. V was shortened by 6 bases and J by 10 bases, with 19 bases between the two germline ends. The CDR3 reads CASSLDGGVGSPLHF. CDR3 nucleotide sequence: TGTGCCAGCAGCCTAGATGGGGGGGTGGGGTCACCCCTCCACTTT.

The CDR3 is CASSLRGGEETQYF. The CDR3 DNA follows: TGTGCCAGCAGCTTACGCGGGGGTGAAGAGACCCAGTACTTC. The genes are TRBV7-3 and TRBJ2-5; 7 nucleotides align to TRBD2. The germline CDR1 and CDR2 sequences are SGHTA and FQGTGA. The ends lost 2 bases at V and 3 bases at J; junction bases unmatched: 3. This CDR3 spans 14 amino acids.

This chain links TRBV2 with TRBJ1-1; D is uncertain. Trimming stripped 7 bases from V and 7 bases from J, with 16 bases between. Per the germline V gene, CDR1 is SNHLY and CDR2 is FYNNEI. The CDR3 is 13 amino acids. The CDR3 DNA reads TGTGCCAGCAATCCACAGAGGGCCAATGAAGCTTTCTTT. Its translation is CASNPQRANEAFF.

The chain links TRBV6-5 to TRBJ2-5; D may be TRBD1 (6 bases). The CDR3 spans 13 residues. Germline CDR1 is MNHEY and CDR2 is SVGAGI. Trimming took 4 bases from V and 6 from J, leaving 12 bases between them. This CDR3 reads CASSSTGQQTQYF. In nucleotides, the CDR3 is TGTGCCAGCAGTTCGACAGGTCAGCAGACCCAGTACTTC.

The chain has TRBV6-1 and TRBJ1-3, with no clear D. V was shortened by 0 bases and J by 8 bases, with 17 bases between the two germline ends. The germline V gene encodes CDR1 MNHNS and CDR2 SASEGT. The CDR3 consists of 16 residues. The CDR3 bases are TGTGCCAGCAGTGAAGCGGGCTTATTAACCCAGGACACCATATATTTT. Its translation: CASSEAGLLTQDTIYF.

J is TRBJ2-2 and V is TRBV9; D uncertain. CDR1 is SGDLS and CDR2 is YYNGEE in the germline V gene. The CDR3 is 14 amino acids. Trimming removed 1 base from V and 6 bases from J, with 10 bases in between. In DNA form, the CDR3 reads TGTGCCAGCAGCGTACTCCCCCAGGCCGGGGAGCTGTTTTTT. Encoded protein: CASSVLPQAGELFF.